This T cell receptor (beta chain) was documented in a study of vaccination and CD4 T cells after COVID-19. Study as a whole: At a median approximately 100 days (range 35 to 161) after diagnosis, post-COVID samples were drawn. Spike peptides, overlapping and drawn from SARS-CoV-2, HCoV-NL63, HCoV-OC43 and HCoV-229E, were used to stimulate cells. Study-wide results and limits: The median count of SARS-CoV-2-reactive clonotypes rose from roughly 21 to 40, not significantly.

This clonotype has just a few counts. What it recognizes is unknown. Treatment defined: approximately 9-day PBMC culture with coronavirus spike peptide pools or control peptides (ViraFEST assay). Wells contained 1.5 million to 2.5 million PBMCs each, and these were cultured with roughly 11 IU/ml IL-2 and approximately 10 ug/ml peptide pools. Cultured CD4+ T cell DNA was sequenced using the Oncomine TCR Beta short-read assay. MiXCR, run by TCRdb on the PCR reads, gives a single entry per CDR3 protein. The table includes about 18,000 distinct CDR3 sequences, roughly 42% detected once. V was pared by 0 bases and J by 10 bases, with 16 bases between. CDR1 is SNHLY and CDR2 is FYNNEI in the germline V gene. This CDR3 contains 14 residues.

The origin of this receptor is a human donor who had recovered from COVID-19. J is TRBJ2-7 and V is TRBV2; D gene unclear. The specimen was CD4+ T cells from blood, cultured in vitro, collected before SARS-CoV-2 vaccination. This chain's CDR3 is CASSEAPQVVAQYF. In nucleotides, the CDR3 is TGTGCCAGCAGTGAAGCGCCCCAAGTAGTGGCTCAGTACTTC.